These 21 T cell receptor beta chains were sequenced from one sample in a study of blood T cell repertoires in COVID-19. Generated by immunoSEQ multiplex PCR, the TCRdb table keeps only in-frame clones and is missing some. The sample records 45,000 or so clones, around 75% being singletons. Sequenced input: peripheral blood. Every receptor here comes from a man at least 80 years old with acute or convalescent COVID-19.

CDR3 bases: TGTGCCAGTGAACTGACAAGAGGGAATCAGCCCCAGCATTTT. Translating gives CASELTRGNQPQHF. The chain combines TRBV19 with TRBJ1-5; D not certain. V dropped 8 bases and J dropped 4 bases, with 15 bases sitting between them. Germline values: CDR1 LNHDA, CDR2 SQIVND (reference sequence). The CDR3 is made up of 14 amino acids.

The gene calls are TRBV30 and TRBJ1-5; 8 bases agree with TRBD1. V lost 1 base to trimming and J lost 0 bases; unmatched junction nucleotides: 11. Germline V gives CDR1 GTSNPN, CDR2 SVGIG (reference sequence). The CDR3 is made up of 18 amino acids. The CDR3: CAWSGGQGMGYSNQPQHF. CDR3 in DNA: TGTGCCTGGAGTGGAGGACAGGGAATGGGTTATAGCAATCAGCCCCAGCATTTT. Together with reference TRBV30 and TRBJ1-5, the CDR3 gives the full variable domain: SQTIHQWPATLVQPVGSPLSLECTVEGTSNPNLYWYRQAAGRGLQLLFYSVGIGQISSEVPQNLSASRPQDRQFILSSKKLLLSDSGFYLCAWSGGQGMGYSNQPQHFGDGTRLSIL.

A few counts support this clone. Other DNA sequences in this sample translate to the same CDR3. CDR3 sequence reads: CASSPTSGNTGELFF. CDR3 sequence (DNA): TGTGCCAGCAGCCCGACTAGCGGGAACACCGGGGAGCTGTTTTTT. J is TRBJ2-2 and V is TRBV28; 9 bases are shared with TRBD2. The J segment lost 1 base and the V segment lost 6 bases, leaving 3 bases of the junction unmatched. Per the germline V gene, CDR1 is MDHEN and CDR2 is SYDVKM. CDR3 length: 15 amino acids.

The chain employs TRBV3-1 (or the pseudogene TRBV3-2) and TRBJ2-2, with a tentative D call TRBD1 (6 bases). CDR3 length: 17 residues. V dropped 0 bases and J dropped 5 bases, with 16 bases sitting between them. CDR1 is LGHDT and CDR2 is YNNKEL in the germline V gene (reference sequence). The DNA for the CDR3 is TGTGCCAGCAGCCAAGAACGGGGCAGGGGAAAGACCGGGGAGCTGTTTTTT. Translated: CASSQERGRGKTGELFF.

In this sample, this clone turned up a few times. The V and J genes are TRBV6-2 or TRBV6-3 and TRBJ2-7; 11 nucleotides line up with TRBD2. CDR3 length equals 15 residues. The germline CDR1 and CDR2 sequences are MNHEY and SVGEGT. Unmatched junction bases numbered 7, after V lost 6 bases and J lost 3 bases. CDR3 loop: CASSSGLAGGYEQYF. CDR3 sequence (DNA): TGTGCCAGCAGCTCTGGACTAGCGGGCGGCTACGAGCAGTACTTC.

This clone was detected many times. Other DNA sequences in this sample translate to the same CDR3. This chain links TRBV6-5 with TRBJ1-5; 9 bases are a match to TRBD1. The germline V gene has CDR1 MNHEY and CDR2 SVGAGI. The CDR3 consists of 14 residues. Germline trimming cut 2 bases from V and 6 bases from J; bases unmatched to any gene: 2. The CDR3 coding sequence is TGTGCCAGCAGTTACACGGGACAGGGTCAGCCCCAGCATTTT. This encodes CASSYTGQGQPQHF.

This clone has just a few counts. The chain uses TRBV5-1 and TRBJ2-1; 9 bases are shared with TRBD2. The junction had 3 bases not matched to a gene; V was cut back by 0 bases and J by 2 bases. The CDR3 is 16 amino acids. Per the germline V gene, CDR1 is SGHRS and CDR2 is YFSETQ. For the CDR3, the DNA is TGCGCCAGCAGCTTGGTTGCGGGAGGGACCTACAATGAGCAGTTCTTC. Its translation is CASSLVAGGTYNEQFF.

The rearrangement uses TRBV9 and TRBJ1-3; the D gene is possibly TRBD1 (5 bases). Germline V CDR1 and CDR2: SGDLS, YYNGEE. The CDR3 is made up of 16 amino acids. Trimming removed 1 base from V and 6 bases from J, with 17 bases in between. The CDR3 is CASSVLGQGEKNTIYF. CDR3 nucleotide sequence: TGTGCCAGCAGCGTACTCGGGCAGGGTGAAAAAAACACCATATATTTT.

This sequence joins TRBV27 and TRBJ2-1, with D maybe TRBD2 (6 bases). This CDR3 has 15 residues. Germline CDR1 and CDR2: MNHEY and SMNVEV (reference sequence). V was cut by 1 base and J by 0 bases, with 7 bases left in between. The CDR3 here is CASSLLAVSYNEQFF. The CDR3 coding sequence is TGTGCCAGCAGTTTATTAGCGGTCTCCTACAATGAGCAGTTCTTC.

The CDR3 region is CASSKGAGGRYNEQFF. CDR3 in DNA: TGTGCCAGCAGCAAAGGGGCGGGAGGCCGGTACAATGAGCAGTTCTTC. This chain links TRBV3-1 (or the pseudogene TRBV3-2) with TRBJ2-1, with 8 bases aligning to TRBD2. Germline CDR1 and CDR2: LGHDT and YNNKEL (reference sequence). This CDR3 is built from 16 residues. V lost 5 bases to trimming and J lost 4 bases; unmatched junction nucleotides: 10.

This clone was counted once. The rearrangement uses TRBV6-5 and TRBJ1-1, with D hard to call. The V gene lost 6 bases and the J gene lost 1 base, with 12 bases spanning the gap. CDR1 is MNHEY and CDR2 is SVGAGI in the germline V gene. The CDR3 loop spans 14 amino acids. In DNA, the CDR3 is TGTGCCAGCAGCCTGTTTACGGGGAACACTGAAGCTTTCTTT. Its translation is CASSLFTGNTEAFF.

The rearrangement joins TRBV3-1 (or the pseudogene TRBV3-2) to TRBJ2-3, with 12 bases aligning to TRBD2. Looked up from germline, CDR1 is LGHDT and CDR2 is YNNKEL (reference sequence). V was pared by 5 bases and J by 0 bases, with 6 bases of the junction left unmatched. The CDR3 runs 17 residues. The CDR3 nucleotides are TGTGCCAGCAGCTCTCTAGCGGGAGGGGGGAGCACAGATACGCAGTATTTT. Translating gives CASSSLAGGGSTDTQYF.

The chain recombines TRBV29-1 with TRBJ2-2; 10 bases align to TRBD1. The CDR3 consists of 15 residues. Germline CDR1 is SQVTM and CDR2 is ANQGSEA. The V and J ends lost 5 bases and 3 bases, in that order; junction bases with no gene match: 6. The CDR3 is CSVPAGTGDTGELFF. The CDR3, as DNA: TGCAGCGTTCCGGCCGGGACAGGGGACACCGGGGAGCTGTTTTTT.

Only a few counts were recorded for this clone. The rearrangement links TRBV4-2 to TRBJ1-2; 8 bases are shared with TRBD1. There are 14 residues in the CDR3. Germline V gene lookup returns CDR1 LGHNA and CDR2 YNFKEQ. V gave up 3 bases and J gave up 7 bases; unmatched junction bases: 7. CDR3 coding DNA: TGTGCCAGCAGCCAGGTGACAGGGGAACGTGGCTACACCTTC. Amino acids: CASSQVTGERGYTF.

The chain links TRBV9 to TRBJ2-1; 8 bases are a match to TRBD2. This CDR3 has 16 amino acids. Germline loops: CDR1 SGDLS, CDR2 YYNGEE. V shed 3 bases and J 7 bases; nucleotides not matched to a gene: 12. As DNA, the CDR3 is TGTGCCAGCAGCGCACCCTACGGACTAGCTCCTAATGAGCAGTTCTTC. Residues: CASSAPYGLAPNEQFF. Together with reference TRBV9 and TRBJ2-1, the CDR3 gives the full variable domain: DSGVTQTPKHLITATGQRVTLRCSPRSGDLSVYWYQQSLDQGLQFLIQYYNGEERAKGNILERFSAQQFPDLHSELNLSSLELGDSALYFCASSAPYGLAPNEQFFGPGTRLTVL.

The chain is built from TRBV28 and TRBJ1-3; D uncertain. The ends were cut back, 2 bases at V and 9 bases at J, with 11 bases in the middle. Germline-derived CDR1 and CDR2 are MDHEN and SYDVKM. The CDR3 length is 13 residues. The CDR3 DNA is TGTGCCAGCAGTTTACTCCGCGGATTCACCATATATTTT. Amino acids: CASSLLRGFTIYF.

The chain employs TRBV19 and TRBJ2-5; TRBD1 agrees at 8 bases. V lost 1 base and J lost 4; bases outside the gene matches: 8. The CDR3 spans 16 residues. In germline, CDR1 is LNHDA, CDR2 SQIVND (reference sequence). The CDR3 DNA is TGTGCCAGTAGTATAGGACGACAGGGGTGGGGAGAGACCCAGTACTTC. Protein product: CASSIGRQGWGETQYF.

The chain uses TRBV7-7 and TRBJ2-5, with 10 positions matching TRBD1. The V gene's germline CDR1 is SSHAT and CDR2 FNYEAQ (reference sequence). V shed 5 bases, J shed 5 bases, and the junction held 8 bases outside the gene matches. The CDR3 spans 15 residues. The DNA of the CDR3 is TGTGCCAGCAGCCCGGGACAGGGGATGCGGGAGACCCAGTACTTC. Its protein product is CASSPGQGMRETQYF.

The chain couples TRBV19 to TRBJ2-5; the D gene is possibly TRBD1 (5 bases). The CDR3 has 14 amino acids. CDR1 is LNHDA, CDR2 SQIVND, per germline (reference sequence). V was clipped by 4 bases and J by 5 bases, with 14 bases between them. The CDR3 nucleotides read TGTGCCAGTAGTACTCAGGGAATCCAGGAGACCCAGTACTTC. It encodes CASSTQGIQETQYF.

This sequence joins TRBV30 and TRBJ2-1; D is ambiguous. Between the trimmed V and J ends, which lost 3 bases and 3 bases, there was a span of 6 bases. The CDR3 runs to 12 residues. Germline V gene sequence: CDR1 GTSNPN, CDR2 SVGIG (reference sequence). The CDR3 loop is CAWRYGYNEQFF. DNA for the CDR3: TGTGCCTGGAGATACGGCTACAATGAGCAGTTCTTC.

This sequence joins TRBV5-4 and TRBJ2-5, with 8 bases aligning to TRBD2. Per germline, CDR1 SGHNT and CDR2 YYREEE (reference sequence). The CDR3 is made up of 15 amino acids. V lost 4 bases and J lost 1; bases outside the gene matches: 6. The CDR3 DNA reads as TGTGCCAGCAGCCTGACTAGCGTAGGCCAAGAGACCCAGTACTTC. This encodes CASSLTSVGQETQYF.